This TCR beta chain is from a study of a mutant IDH1 vaccine in newly diagnosed glioma. Study in general: Before enrollment, patients got radiotherapy alone, temozolomide alone, or mostly the combination.

This clone was seen a few times. Per germline, CDR1 SGHDN and CDR2 FVKESK. With V trimmed by 8 bases and J by 4 bases, 9 bases remained unmatched. The CDR3 length is 15 residues. Using immunoSEQ multiplex PCR, the repertoire was profiled, and TCRdb retains in-frame clones only, with some absent. The repertoire holds 55,000 to 70,000 clones, 79% seen once, with about 7.5% in the top ten. Sample time point: baseline, week 1 (first vaccination visit). Treatment meaning: pre-vaccination baseline after standard-of-care therapy. This specimen was PBMCs, taken from a glioma patient treated with radiotherapy, temozolomide or both. The chain employs TRBV14 and TRBJ1-4; TRBD1 agrees at 8 bases. The TCR comes from a man in his forties or fifties with glioma. CDR3 region: CASSAPGGLNEKLFF. The CDR3, as DNA: TGTGCCAGCTCAGCACCAGGGGGCCTTAATGAAAAACTGTTTTTT. Based on the CDR3 plus reference TRBV14 and TRBJ1-4, the full variable domain is EAGVTQFPSHSVIEKGQTVTLRCDPISGHDNLYWYRRVMGKEIKFLLHFVKESKQDESGMPNNRFLAERTGGTYSTLKVQPAELEDSGVYFCASSAPGGLNEKLFFGSGTQLSVL.